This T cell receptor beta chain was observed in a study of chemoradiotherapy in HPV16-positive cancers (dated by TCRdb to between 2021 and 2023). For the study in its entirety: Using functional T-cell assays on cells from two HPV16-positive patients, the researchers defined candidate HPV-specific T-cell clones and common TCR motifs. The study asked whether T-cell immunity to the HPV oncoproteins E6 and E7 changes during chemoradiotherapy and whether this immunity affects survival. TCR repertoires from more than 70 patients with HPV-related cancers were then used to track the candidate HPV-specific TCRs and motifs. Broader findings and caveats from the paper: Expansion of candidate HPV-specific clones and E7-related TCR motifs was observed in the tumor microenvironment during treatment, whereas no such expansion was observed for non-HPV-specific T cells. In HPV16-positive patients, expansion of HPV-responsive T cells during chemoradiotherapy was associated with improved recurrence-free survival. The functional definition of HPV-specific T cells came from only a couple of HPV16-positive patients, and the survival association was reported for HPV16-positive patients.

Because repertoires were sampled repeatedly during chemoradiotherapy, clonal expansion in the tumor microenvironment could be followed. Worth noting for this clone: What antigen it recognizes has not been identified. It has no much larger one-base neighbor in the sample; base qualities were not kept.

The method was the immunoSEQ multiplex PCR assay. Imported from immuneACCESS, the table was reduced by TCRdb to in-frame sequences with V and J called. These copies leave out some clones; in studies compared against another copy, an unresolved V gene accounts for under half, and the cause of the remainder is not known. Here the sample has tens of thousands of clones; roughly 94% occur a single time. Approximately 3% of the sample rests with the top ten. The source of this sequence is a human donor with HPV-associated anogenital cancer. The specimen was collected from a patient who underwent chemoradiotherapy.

The nucleotides read TGCGCCAGCAGCCAAGATTTGGGACGCGCGATTCACAATGAGCAGTTCTTC. Its product reads: CASSQDLGRAIHNEQFF. This sequence uses TRBV4-3 and TRBJ2-1; the D gene is possibly TRBD1 or TRBD2, with 5 bases matching each. V was cut back by 0 bases and J by 5 bases, leaving a gap of 17 bases between them. CDR3 length: 17 amino acids, cysteine to phenylalanine. Only CDR3 DNA remains: 51 bases, in frame from the first base. Taken from the germline V gene, the CDR1 and CDR2 loops are LGHNA and YSLEER.